This passage covers 27 T cell receptor beta chains from one sample sequenced in a study of regulatory and conventional T cells in RAG deficiency. Assay used: immunoSEQ multiplex PCR; TCRdb lists only in-frame clones, some missing. The sample holds more than 40,000 clones, just under 90% seen once. Conventional CD4+ T cells were sorted from blood as CD25-low CD127-high cells. These data also formed part of another study, on regulatory T cells. Per that paper: Primers: 52 TRBV forward and 13 TRBJ reverse.

Source material: CD4+ effector T cells sorted from blood. Receptors originate from a human donor in good health.

V gene TRBV5-6 combines with J gene TRBJ2-7; the match to TRBD1 covers 10 bases. The CDR3 has 17 residues. V trimming: 4 bases; J trimming: 1 base; junction bases outside the gene matches: 11. Germline V gene lookup returns CDR1 SGHDT and CDR2 YYEEEE. CDR3 region: CASSVAGTGERSYEQYF. The CDR3 nucleotides read TGTGCCAGCAGCGTAGCCGGGACAGGGGAGAGATCCTACGAGCAGTACTTC. Complete variable domain (other parts from reference TRBV5-6 and TRBJ2-7): DAGVTQSPTHLIKTRGQQVTLRCSPKSGHDTVSWYQQALGQGPQFIFQYYEEEERQRGNFPDRFSGHQFPNYSSELNVNALLLGDSALYLCASSVAGTGERSYEQYFGPGTRLTVT.

The chain is built from TRBV4-2 and TRBJ2-5; the match to TRBD2 covers 8 bases. The CDR3 contains 16 residues. The trim removed 6 bases at V and 2 bases at J, leaving 11 bases unmatched. Germline values: CDR1 LGHNA, CDR2 YNFKEQ. The CDR3 protein is CASSMGAGGDQETQYF. As DNA, the CDR3 is TGTGCCAGCAGTATGGGGGCGGGGGGTGATCAAGAGACCCAGTACTTC.

The chain has TRBV5-1 and TRBJ1-1; D is uncertain. V lost 2 bases to trimming and J lost 1 base, with 9 bases between them. The CDR3 runs to 14 residues. Germline loops: CDR1 SGHRS, CDR2 YFSETQ. Here the CDR3 DNA reads TGCGCCAGCAGCTTCGGATCGACGAACACTGAAGCTTTCTTT. This codes for CASSFGSTNTEAFF.

V usage is TRBV7-9 and J usage is TRBJ1-2; D is undetermined. V dropped 5 bases and J dropped 0 bases, with 13 bases sitting between them. The CDR3 length is 15 residues. Germline V gives CDR1 SEHNR, CDR2 FQNEAQ (reference sequence). DNA for the CDR3: TGTGCCAGCAGCCCAGTCGCAACAGCTAACTATGGCTACACCTTC. Protein sequence: CASSPVATANYGYTF.

The chain carries TRBV5-1 and TRBJ1-1; the D gene is possibly TRBD1 (5 bases). The germline V and J ends were trimmed by 8 bases and 0 bases, with 11 bases remaining between them. The length of the CDR3 is 13 residues. From germline, CDR1 is SGHRS and CDR2 YFSETQ. The DNA for the CDR3 is TGCGCCAGTCGGGACGGAGTGAACACTGAAGCTTTCTTT. This gives the protein CASRDGVNTEAFF.

The rearrangement joins TRBV5-1 to TRBJ2-6; the D is unclear. Germline CDR1 SGHRS, CDR2 YFSETQ. CDR3 length equals 15 residues. The ends were cut back, 4 bases at V and 2 bases at J, with 10 bases in the middle. The CDR3 DNA sequence: TGCGCCAGCAGCGGCGACGGAACTGGGGCCAACGTCCTGACTTTC. It specifies CASSGDGTGANVLTF.

This chain joins TRBV18 and TRBJ1-4; D remains unclear. The V gene lost 5 bases and the J gene lost 2 bases, with 6 bases spanning the gap. The CDR3 consists of 13 residues. Germline-derived CDR1 and CDR2 are KGHSH and LQKENI. The CDR3, as DNA: TGTGCCAGCTCAGGCAATACTAATGAAAAACTGTTTTTT. Protein: CASSGNTNEKLFF.

This clone came up a few times. This chain links TRBV29-1 with TRBJ2-1, with 8 bases matching TRBD2. Trimming removed 2 bases from V and 6 bases from J; junction bases left unmatched: 6. This CDR3 contains 14 residues. Germline V gene lookup returns CDR1 SQVTM and CDR2 ANQGSEA. The CDR3 DNA is TGCAGCGTTGAATTCGGGAGGGTGGGCAATGAGCAGTTCTTC. This encodes CSVEFGRVGNEQFF.

The rearrangement joins TRBV6-5 to TRBJ2-7; weak D call: TRBD1 (5 bases). The CDR3 consists of 13 residues. Germline V gives CDR1 MNHEY, CDR2 SVGAGI. Trimming pared 2 bases from V and 6 bases from J, leaving 11 bases between. CDR3: CASSYGARGEQYF. For the CDR3, the DNA is TGTGCCAGCAGTTACGGGGCAAGGGGCGAGCAGTACTTC.

This chain links TRBV19 with TRBJ1-2; D call uncertain. This CDR3 spans 13 amino acids. Trimming took 7 bases from V and 1 from J, leaving 10 bases between them. CDR1 and CDR2 (germline): LNHDA, SQIVND (reference sequence). CDR3 nucleotides: TGTGCCAGTACAGGCCAGCTTAACTATGGCTACACCTTC. This translates into CASTGQLNYGYTF. Full variable domain (remainder filled in from reference TRBV19 and TRBJ1-2): DGGITQSPKYLFRKEGQNVTLSCEQNLNHDAMYWYRQDPGQGLRLIYYSQIVNDFQKGDIAEGYSVSREKKESFPLTVTSAQKNPTAFYLCASTGQLNYGYTFGSGTRLTVV.

The chain links TRBV6-5 to TRBJ1-1; D perhaps matches TRBD1 (6 bases). The length of the CDR3 is 15 residues. Trimming shortened V by 5 bases and J by 0 bases, and 13 bases separated the two germline ends. Germline assignment: CDR1 MNHEY and CDR2 SVGAGI. In nucleotides, the CDR3 is TGTGCCAGCAGTCGCAACAGGGCGTTGAACACTGAAGCTTTCTTT. This sequence encodes CASSRNRALNTEAFF.

This clone has only one observation. The rearrangement uses TRBV7-2 and TRBJ1-1, with a tentative D call TRBD1 (5 bases). Germline assignment: CDR1 SGHTA and CDR2 FQGNSA. Trimming removed 3 bases from V and 4 bases from J, with 15 bases in between. The CDR3 extends over 15 amino acids. The CDR3: CASSFSGPVSTEAFF. DNA of the CDR3: TGTGCCAGCAGCTTCTCGGGACCGGTGAGCACTGAAGCTTTCTTT.

The chain is built from TRBV5-5 and TRBJ1-5, with D possibly TRBD1 on 6 matching bases. The germline V and J ends were trimmed by 3 bases and 5 bases, with 18 bases remaining between them. This CDR3 has 16 amino acids. Per the germline V gene, CDR1 is SGHKS and CDR2 is YYEKEE (reference sequence). CDR3 bases: TGTGCCAGCAGCTCAGGTCCGGGACAAGTCTATCAGCCCCAGCATTTT. Translated: CASSSGPGQVYQPQHF. Looking up the rest from reference TRBV5-5 and TRBJ1-5 gives the full variable domain: DAGVTQSPTHLIKTRGQQVTLRCSPISGHKSVSWYQQVLGQGPQFIFQYYEKEERGRGNFPDRFSARQFPNYSSELNVNALLLGDSALYLCASSSGPGQVYQPQHFGDGTRLSIL.

The V gene is TRBV7-9, the J gene TRBJ1-1; 11 bases are a match to TRBD1. Trimming took 1 base from V and 4 from J; bases not matched to a gene: 5. The CDR3 has 16 residues. Looked up from germline, CDR1 is SEHNR and CDR2 is FQNEAQ (reference sequence). The CDR3 DNA follows: TGTGCCAGCAGCTTAGGGGACAGGGGGGTAGGCACTGAAGCTTTCTTT. Its translation: CASSLGDRGVGTEAFF.

This chain links TRBV5-6 with TRBJ2-5; 9 nucleotides agree with TRBD1. Unmatched junction bases numbered 10, after V lost 5 bases and J lost 5 bases. The germline CDR1 and CDR2 sequences are SGHDT and YYEEEE. This CDR3 has 15 residues. CDR3 sequence (DNA): TGTGCCAGCAGATCCGACAGGGGGTTGGGGGAGACCCAGTACTTC. Encoded protein: CASRSDRGLGETQYF.

V is TRBV6-1 and J is TRBJ1-2, with D perhaps matching TRBD1 (6 bases). This CDR3 contains 15 residues. Germline CDR1 is MNHNS and CDR2 is SASEGT. V shed 3 bases and J shed 0 bases, with 11 bases lying between them. CDR3 protein: CASSDIQGTNYGYTF. The CDR3 region has the DNA TGTGCCAGCAGTGATATACAGGGAACTAACTATGGCTACACCTTC.

The J gene is TRBJ1-1, the V gene TRBV19; no firm D call. V lost 1 base and J 1 base, leaving 7 bases between the germline ends. This CDR3 is built from 14 residues. Per germline, CDR1 LNHDA and CDR2 SQIVND (reference sequence). CDR3 coding DNA: TGTGCCAGTAGTATAGGGGCGAAGAACACTGAAGCTTTCTTT. The encoded protein is CASSIGAKNTEAFF.

The chain joins TRBV19 to TRBJ2-2; 7 bases map to TRBD1. The CDR3 covers 16 residues. The V and J ends lost 7 bases and 7 bases, in that order; junction bases with no gene match: 15. CDR1 and CDR2 from the germline V gene are LNHDA and SQIVND (reference sequence). The CDR3 DNA sequence: TGTGCCAGTACCCCTGGGGGACAGATTAGGGTCGGGGAGCTGTTTTTT. Its protein is CASTPGGQIRVGELFF.

The rearrangement links TRBV6-6 to TRBJ2-3; 9 bases line up with TRBD2. Germline lookup yields CDR1 MNHNY and CDR2 SVGAGI (reference sequence). The junction had 5 bases not matched to a gene; V was cut back by 2 bases and J by 2 bases. The CDR3 runs to 16 residues. The CDR3 DNA reads as TGTGCCAGCAGTTACGGTCTAGCGGGGACCACAGATACGCAGTATTTT. Protein sequence: CASSYGLAGTTDTQYF.

The chain uses TRBV29-1 and TRBJ2-4, with TRBD1 as a possible D gene (6 bases). The CDR3 runs to 13 residues. The germline V gene encodes CDR1 SQVTM and CDR2 ANQGSEA. The V and J ends lost 4 bases and 6 bases respectively, with 13 bases between them. The CDR3 DNA sequence: TGCAGCGTTGGGAGACAGGACGGAAACATTCAGTACTTC. Its protein is CSVGRQDGNIQYF.

This chain connects TRBV9 to TRBJ2-3; D is perhaps TRBD1 (6 bases). V was clipped by 4 bases and J by 6 bases, with 18 bases between them. CDR3 size: 15 residues. Germline-derived CDR1 and CDR2 are SGDLS and YYNGEE. The CDR3 sequence is CASSPNGQQRDTQYF. The CDR3 DNA reads as TGTGCCAGCAGCCCCAACGGACAGCAACGGGATACGCAGTATTTT.

This chain joins TRBV9 and TRBJ1-1; D unclear. Trimming stripped 0 bases from V and 1 base from J, with 7 bases between. Germline lookup yields CDR1 SGDLS and CDR2 YYNGEE. This CDR3 region has 14 residues. For the CDR3, the DNA is TGTGCCAGCAGCGTAGAACCGGGGAACACTGAAGCTTTCTTT. Encoded protein: CASSVEPGNTEAFF.

This clone occurred a few times. The chain combines TRBV5-8 with TRBJ1-1, with D unresolved. This CDR3 contains 12 residues. Trimming removed 2 bases from V and 2 bases from J, with 4 bases in between. In germline, CDR1 is SGHTS, CDR2 YDEGEE. The CDR3 spells CASSFSNTEAFF. The CDR3 DNA follows: TGTGCCAGCAGCTTCAGTAACACTGAAGCTTTCTTT.

DNA of the CDR3: TGTGCCAGCAGGAGACAGGGGGCCGACAATCAGCCCCAGCATTTT. Its translation: CASRRQGADNQPQHF. The V call is TRBV6-1, the J call TRBJ1-5; 10 bases align to TRBD1. Looked up from germline, CDR1 is MNHNS and CDR2 is SASEGT. This CDR3 has 15 amino acids. Trimming at V came to 6 bases and at J to 3 bases, leaving 5 bases not matched to a gene.

This clone was observed a single time. This rearrangement joins TRBV5-6 to TRBJ1-4; TRBD1 is a possible D gene (5 bases). CDR1 and CDR2 from the germline V gene are SGHDT and YYEEEE. The CDR3 sequence is 14 residues long. With 1 base removed from V and 4 bases from J, the gap between germline ends came to 8 bases. DNA for the CDR3: TGTGCCAGCAGCTTGCGAGGGGTTAATGAAAAACTGTTTTTT. This gives the protein CASSLRGVNEKLFF.

The chain uses TRBV10-2 and TRBJ2-7; D uncertain. V lost 3 bases and J 2 bases, leaving 5 bases between the germline ends. Germline V gives CDR1 WSHSY, CDR2 SAAADI. The CDR3 contains 12 residues. CDR3 sequence reads: CASSDGPYEQYF. CDR3 bases: TGCGCCAGCAGTGATGGACCCTACGAGCAGTACTTC.

V is TRBV28 and J is TRBJ1-3; possibly TRBD1 for D (5 bases). The CDR3 is made up of 21 amino acids. Germline-derived CDR1 and CDR2 are MDHEN and SYDVKM. V was clipped by 1 base and J by 0 bases, with 25 bases between them. CDR3 nucleotides: TGTGCCAGCAGTTTATCATTGGTGCAGGGTGCCATCCTGTCCTCTGGAAACACCATATATTTT. Amino acid sequence: CASSLSLVQGAILSSGNTIYF. The full variable domain, its missing parts supplied by reference TRBV28 and TRBJ1-3, is DVKVTQSSRYLVKRTGEKVFLECVQDMDHENMFWYRQDPGLGLRLIYFSYDVKMKEKGDIPEGYSVSREKKERFSLILESASTNQTSMYLCASSLSLVQGAILSSGNTIYFGEGSWLTVV.